This TCR beta chain was found in a study of cytomegalovirus exposure and HLA in healthy donors (dated by TCRdb to the late 2010s). About the full investigation: According to an earlier analysis of a few hundred of the donors, some 180 million T cells yielded 117 million unique TCR beta sequences and about 280 Gb of sequence data. Rather than drawing on any new phenotypic data, the later analysis identified candidate immune exposures from TCR beta sequences and the way those sequences occurred across donors. Both class I and class II loci were covered by HLA typing, at four-digit resolution. The aim of the study was to test whether cataloging public T cell receptors could identify signatures of past pathogen exposure. Among roughly 370 genotyped donors of the cohort, an average of approximately 250,000 unique TCR beta nucleotide sequences were sequenced per donor, roughly a sixth of them non-productive. Typing coverage varied by locus: roughly 620-640 donors for A, B, C, DRB1 and DQB1; approximately 500 for DQA1; over 600 for DPA1; roughly 470 for DPB1. To predict cytomegalovirus infection status, the study brought together high-throughput TCR immunosequencing, statistical association of individual TCRs with disease status, and machine learning. A later genetic analysis took genome-wide SNP genotypes for 398 of the 666 donors and used that subset as a discovery cohort. To decide whether each TCR beta V gene segment behaved as functional or pseudogenic, an earlier analysis of 587 of the donors relied on high-throughput TCR beta sequencing. Donor age, sex, ethnicity and CMV serostatus were compiled alongside the repertoire data. Along with the approximately 650-subject first cohort, a separate validation cohort of over a hundred different subjects was used. About 280 gigabases of sequencing data and 70 million to 85 million unique TCR sequences were included in an early release covering about 700 HLA-typed donors. A few DR-DQ haplotypes were treated as single units for association and clustering because of strong linkage in the cohort. All discovery cohort repertoires had been generated using a single sequencing platform. Of the roughly 400 genotyped donors, 65% to 90% fell in the genetic ancestry cluster associated with self-reported Caucasian donors. To study patterns of TCR occurrence, a later analysis re-analyzed previously published TCR beta repertoires from around 660 donors and added high-resolution HLA genotyping. The study profiled the T cell repertoires of 666 subjects by immunosequencing and related them to cytomegalovirus serostatus.

The cohort consisted of 650 to 850 healthy bone marrow donors. All cohort members were sampled while nominally healthy, although unrecorded immune exposures were likely present. CMV serostatus was positive for roughly 290 and negative for about 55% of the roughly 670 cohort members, and was not recorded for this donor. A peripheral blood sample was provided by each donor, and peripheral blood mononuclear cells were used for TCR beta sequencing. The Qiagen DNeasy Blood Extraction Kit was used to extract genomic DNA from the blood cell samples. About this clone: Its antigen is still unknown. Qualities for individual bases were not recorded, and no much larger clone is one base off. Other nucleotide sequences from this sample produce the same CDR3.

In the germline V gene, CDR1 corresponds to SGHNT and CDR2 to YENEEA. Germline trimming amounts to 5 bases on V and 5 bases on J, with 10 as the count of junction bases outside the gene matches. The CDR3 starts with the cysteine, ends with the phenylalanine, and has 15 residues. The sequence is cut down to CDR3 DNA, 45 bases in frame from base 1. Findings and caveats that apply to the study as a whole: A total of fewer than 200 TCR beta chains were listed by the study as associated with cytomegalovirus. Some IMGT-functional V segments, including TRBV6-2 and TRBV6-3, could not be told apart with the 87-base-pair reads, so those segments were excluded. A further reported finding was that TCR beta sequences accurately predicted the HLA-A and HLA-B alleles for most subjects in the first cohort. Correlated functional status among segregating V segments might reflect linkage disequilibrium, but an unknown experimental factor could not be ruled out. The earlier analysis of approximately 540 of the donors excluded fewer than 20 rarely observed V segments, including chromosome 9 orphons, because counts were too low. HLA typing was unavailable for some donors at each locus, so association tests used only the typed subset. A later genetic analysis associated a missense DCLRE1C variant with V-gene and J-gene trimming of TCR beta chains, and an independent cohort replicated the association. Roughly uniform sequencing depth across donors was assumed in presence/absence analyses, although this assumption may not hold. In a later analysis, TCR association rates were found to vary across HLA loci, with the most associated TCRs seen for DRB1 alleles and the fewest for HLA-C alleles. When HLA alleles, especially DR and DQ, strongly co-occurred, TCR associations were difficult to assign to individual alleles. The classifier was reported to diagnose cytomegalovirus status with high specificity and sensitivity in both the original and validation cohorts. Several of the top co-occurrence clusters appeared to be linked to parvovirus B19, influenza, CMV and Epstein-Barr virus, according to a later analysis. At a false discovery rate of 0.05, a later analysis linked about 17,000 TCR beta sequences to specific HLA alleles. A few of the identified cytomegalovirus-associated TCR beta chains were confirmed in vitro to be specific for cytomegalovirus antigens. The only immune exposure information available for the cohort was CMV serostatus. According to a later genetic analysis, donors in an Asian-associated ancestry cluster had fewer N-insertions in productive TCRs than the approximately 670-donor mean. In a later analysis, most CMV-associated TCR beta chains were found to appear HLA-restricted, with HLA associations seemingly driven largely by CMV exposure. Only TCR beta chains were sequenced in this cohort, and the absence of alpha or paired-chain data limited detectable features. A cluster of highly shared sequence variants was judged likely to represent a technical artifact of the sequencing pipeline. Most TCR sequences were observed very rarely across donors, whereas some public TCRs were present in many individuals. Broadly in line with IMGT annotations, most TCR beta V segments showed up in productive rearrangements about 87% or about 30% of the time in an earlier analysis of a few hundred of the donors. In a later analysis, HLA-associated TCR beta chains showed more clonal expansion and lower generation probabilities than non-associated chains that were equally common. The authors suggested that the approach could potentially be generalized to other disease states and immunological phenotypes.

Libraries came from the immunoSEQ multiplex PCR assay. For the multiplex PCR, a mixture combining 60 forward primers for TCR Vbeta segments and 13 reverse primers for TCR Jbeta segments was used. A multiplex PCR assay on genomic DNA amplified the CDR3 region of rearranged TCR beta genes. Amplified TCR beta libraries were sequenced as 87-base-pair reads on the Illumina HiSeq System. In the paper's pipeline: In a later analysis, some 80 million unique TCR beta chains were counted across the 500 to 700 repertoires, and around 10 million of these chains were shared by at least two donors. Raw reads were error-corrected and collapsed into unique sequences by a nearest-neighbor algorithm in which closely related sequences were merged to remove PCR and sequencing errors. To assign V, D and J gene segments, CDR3 sequences were aligned to IMGT reference sequences. For a sequence to be retained, at least a six-nucleotide match to both a V gene segment and a J gene segment was required. Rearrangements were called productive when the CDR3 lacked stop codons and stayed in frame with V and J; all others were non-productive. Following IMGT convention, CDR3 was defined as the stretch from the second conserved V-encoded cysteine up to the conserved J-encoded phenylalanine. The earlier analysis of 500 to 650 of the donors excluded any sequence lacking an unambiguous match to a single V gene segment. An earlier analysis of 500 to 600 of the donors classified V segments as functional when productive rearrangements were above 56.7% and as segregating when the standard deviation between donors was above 5%. A statistical classification framework was built for diagnosing cytomegalovirus status from the catalog of TCR beta chain sequences. In a later analysis, V and J genes were assigned by comparing TCR nucleotide sequences against IMGT/GENE-DB human TR gene sequences. Using the TCRdist pipeline, a later analysis assigned CDR3 sequences along with most-parsimonious VDJ recombination scenarios. In a later analysis, each TCR beta chain was defined by its CDR3 amino acid sequence together with its V-gene family, and reads without a unique V-gene family were excluded. In a later analysis, several hundred highly shared, low-generation-probability nucleotide sequences were removed to address suspected cross-contamination and a sequencing artifact. A later analysis calculated a clonal expansion index for each public chain from normalized within-repertoire ranks of inferred template counts. In a later analysis, generation probabilities were computed with a VDJ recombination model fitted to out-of-frame rearrangements, and the resulting probabilities were checked against IGoR. In a later analysis, hypergeometric tests were used to score TCR-TCR, TCR-HLA and TCR-CMV co-occurrence, with a repertoire-size bias correction applied to TCR pairs. To estimate false discovery rates, a later analysis permuted the HLA or CMV assignments 20 times. A later analysis grouped co-occurring TCRs with DBSCAN, adding TCRdist sequence similarity when clustering within HLA-allele-positive subsets. Repertoires with fewer than 30,000 or more than 120,000 public chains were left out of co-occurrence clustering, as were five repertoires with anomalous nucleotide sharing. As stored in TCRdb, this immuneACCESS dataset retains in-frame rearrangements with V and J assigned. A fraction of the clones does not appear; measured against another copy, unresolved V genes explain less than half of the discrepancy, and the remainder lacks a known reason. V and J calls and clone size come straight from that table; D and trimming were deduced from the DNA. The sample yields fewer than 150,000 clones; approximately 61% were counted once. The ten top clones hold approximately 1.6% of the sample.

The receptor comes from a human donor in good health. The sample taken for sequencing was PBMCs. Rearrangement joined TRBV11-3 to TRBJ2-7, and 9 bases in between align with TRBD1. The CDR3 protein sequence reads: CASSPRTGEGDEQYF. The bases are TGTGCCAGCAGCCCCAGGACAGGGGAGGGAGACGAGCAGTACTTC.